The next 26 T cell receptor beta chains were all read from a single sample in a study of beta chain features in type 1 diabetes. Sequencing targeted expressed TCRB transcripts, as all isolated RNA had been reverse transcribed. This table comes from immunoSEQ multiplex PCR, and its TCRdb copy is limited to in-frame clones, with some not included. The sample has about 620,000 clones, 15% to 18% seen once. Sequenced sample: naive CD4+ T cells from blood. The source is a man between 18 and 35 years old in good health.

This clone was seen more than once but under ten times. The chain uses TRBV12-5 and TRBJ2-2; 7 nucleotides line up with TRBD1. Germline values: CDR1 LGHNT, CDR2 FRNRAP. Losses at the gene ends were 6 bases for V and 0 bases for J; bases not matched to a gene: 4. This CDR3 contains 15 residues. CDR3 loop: CASGRQGPNTGELFF. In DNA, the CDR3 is TGTGCTAGTGGAAGACAGGGACCGAACACCGGGGAGCTGTTTTTT.

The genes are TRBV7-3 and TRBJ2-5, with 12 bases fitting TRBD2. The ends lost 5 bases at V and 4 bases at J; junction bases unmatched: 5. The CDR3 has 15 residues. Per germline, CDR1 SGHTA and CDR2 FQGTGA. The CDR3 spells CASSRTSGMGETQYF. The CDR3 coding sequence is TGTGCCAGCAGCAGGACTAGCGGGATGGGAGAGACCCAGTACTTC.

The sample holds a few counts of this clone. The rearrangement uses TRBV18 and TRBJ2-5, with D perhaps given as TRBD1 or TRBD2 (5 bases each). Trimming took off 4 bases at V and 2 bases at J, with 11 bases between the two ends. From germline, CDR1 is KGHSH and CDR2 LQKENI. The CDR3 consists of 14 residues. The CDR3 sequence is CASSQGTEQETQYF. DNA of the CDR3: TGTGCCAGCTCACAAGGGACGGAACAAGAGACCCAGTACTTC. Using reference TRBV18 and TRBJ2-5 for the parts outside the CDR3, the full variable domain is NAGVMQNPRHLVRRRGQEARLRCSPMKGHSHVYWYRQLPEEGLKFMVYLQKENIIDESGMPKERFSAEFPKEGPSILRIQQVVRGDSAAYFCASSQGTEQETQYFGPGTRLLVL.

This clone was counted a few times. In DNA, the CDR3 is TGTGCCTGGGGGGACAGGGGATCCACTGAAGCTTTCTTT. Protein product: CAWGDRGSTEAFF. The rearrangement links TRBV30 to TRBJ1-1; 10 positions match TRBD1. The V and J ends lost 5 bases and 4 bases, in that order; junction bases with no gene match: 4. This CDR3 is 13 amino acids long. Per the germline V gene, CDR1 is GTSNPN and CDR2 is SVGIG (reference sequence).

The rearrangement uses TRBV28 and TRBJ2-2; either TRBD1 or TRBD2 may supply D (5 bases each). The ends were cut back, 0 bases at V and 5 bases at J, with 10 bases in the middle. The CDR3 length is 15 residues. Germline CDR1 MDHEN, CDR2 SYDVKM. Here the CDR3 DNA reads TGTGCCAGCAGTTTATGGGGACGGACAACCGGGGAGCTGTTTTTT. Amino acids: CASSLWGRTTGELFF.

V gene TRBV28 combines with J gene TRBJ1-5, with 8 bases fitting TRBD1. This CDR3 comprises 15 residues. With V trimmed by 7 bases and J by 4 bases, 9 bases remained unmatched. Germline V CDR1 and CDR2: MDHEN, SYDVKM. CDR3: CASIPRTGRNQPQHF. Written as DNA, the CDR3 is TGTGCCAGCATACCCCGGACAGGGCGGAATCAGCCCCAGCATTTT.

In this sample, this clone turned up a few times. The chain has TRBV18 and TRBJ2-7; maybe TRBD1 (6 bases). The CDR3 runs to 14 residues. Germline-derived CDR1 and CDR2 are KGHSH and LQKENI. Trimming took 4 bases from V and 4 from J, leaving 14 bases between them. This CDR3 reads CASSQITGTYEQYF. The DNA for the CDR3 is TGTGCCAGCTCACAAATTACAGGGACGTACGAGCAGTACTTC.

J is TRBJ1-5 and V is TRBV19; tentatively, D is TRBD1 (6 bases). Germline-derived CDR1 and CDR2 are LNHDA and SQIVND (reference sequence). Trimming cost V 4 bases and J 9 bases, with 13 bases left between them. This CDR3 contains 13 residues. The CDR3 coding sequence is TGTGCCAGTAGTACAGACAGGTACGGGCCCCAGCATTTT. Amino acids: CASSTDRYGPQHF.

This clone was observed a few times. The CDR3 here is CASSQDRYEQYF. The CDR3 region has the DNA TGTGCCAGCAGCCAAGATAGATACGAGCAGTACTTC. The rearrangement links TRBV4-2 to TRBJ2-7, with unresolved D. CDR1 LGHNA and CDR2 YNFKEQ come from the germline V gene. CDR3 size: 12 residues. Trimming cost V 0 bases and J 4 bases, with 4 bases left between them.

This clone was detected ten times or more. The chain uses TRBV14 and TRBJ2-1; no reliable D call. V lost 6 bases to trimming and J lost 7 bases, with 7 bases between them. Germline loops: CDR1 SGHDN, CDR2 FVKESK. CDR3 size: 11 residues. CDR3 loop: CASSKRNEQFF. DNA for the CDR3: TGTGCCAGCAGTAAAAGGAATGAGCAGTTCTTC.

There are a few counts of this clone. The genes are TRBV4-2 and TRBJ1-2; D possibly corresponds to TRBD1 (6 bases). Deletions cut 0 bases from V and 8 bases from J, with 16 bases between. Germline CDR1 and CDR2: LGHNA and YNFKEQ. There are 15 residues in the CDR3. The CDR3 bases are TGTGCCAGCAGCCAAGATCCAGGACAGTCTGTAGGCTACACCTTC. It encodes CASSQDPGQSVGYTF.

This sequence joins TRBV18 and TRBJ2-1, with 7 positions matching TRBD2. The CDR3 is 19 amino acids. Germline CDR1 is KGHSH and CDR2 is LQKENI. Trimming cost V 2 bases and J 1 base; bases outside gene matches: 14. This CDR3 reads CASSPVLVSSGPSYNEQFF. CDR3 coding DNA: TGTGCCAGCTCACCAGTACTCGTTTCTAGCGGTCCATCCTACAATGAGCAGTTCTTC.

The CDR3, as DNA: TGTGCCAGCAGCGTAGGAGGGGTCTATGGCTACACCTTC. It encodes CASSVGGVYGYTF. V usage is TRBV9 and J usage is TRBJ1-2, with a possible D match to TRBD1 (5 bases). V dropped 0 bases and J dropped 4 bases, with 7 bases sitting between them. Germline assignment: CDR1 SGDLS and CDR2 YYNGEE. This CDR3 has 13 residues.

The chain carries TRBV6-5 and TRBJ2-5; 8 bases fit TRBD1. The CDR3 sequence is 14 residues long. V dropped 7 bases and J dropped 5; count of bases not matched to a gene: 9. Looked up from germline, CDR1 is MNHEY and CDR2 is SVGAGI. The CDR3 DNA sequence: TGTGCCAGCACCGGAAAGACAGGGGAGGAGACCCAGTACTTC. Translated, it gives CASTGKTGEETQYF.

CDR3 amino acids: CASSVGSTWYGYTF. The CDR3 DNA is TGTGCCAGCAGCGTAGGGAGCACCTGGTATGGCTACACCTTC. The rearrangement uses TRBV9 and TRBJ1-2; no definite D call. Looked up from germline, CDR1 is SGDLS and CDR2 is YYNGEE. With 0 bases removed from V and 5 bases from J, the gap between germline ends came to 11 bases. CDR3 length: 14 residues. Complete variable domain (other parts from reference TRBV9 and TRBJ1-2): DSGVTQTPKHLITATGQRVTLRCSPRSGDLSVYWYQQSLDQGLQFLIQYYNGEERAKGNILERFSAQQFPDLHSELNLSSLELGDSALYFCASSVGSTWYGYTFGSGTRLTVV.

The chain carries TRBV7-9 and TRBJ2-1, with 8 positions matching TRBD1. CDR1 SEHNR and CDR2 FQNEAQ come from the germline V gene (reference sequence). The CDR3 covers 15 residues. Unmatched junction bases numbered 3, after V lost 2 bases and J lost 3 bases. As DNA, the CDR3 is TGTGCCAGCAGCTTATACAGGGGGTACTACAATGAGCAGTTCTTC. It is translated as CASSLYRGYYNEQFF. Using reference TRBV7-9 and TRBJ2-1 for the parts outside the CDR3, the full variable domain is DTGVSQNPRHKITKRGQNVTFRCDPISEHNRLYWYRQTLGQGPEFLTYFQNEAQLEKSRLLSDRFSAERPKGSFSTLEIQRTEQGDSAMYLCASSLYRGYYNEQFFGPGTRLTVL.

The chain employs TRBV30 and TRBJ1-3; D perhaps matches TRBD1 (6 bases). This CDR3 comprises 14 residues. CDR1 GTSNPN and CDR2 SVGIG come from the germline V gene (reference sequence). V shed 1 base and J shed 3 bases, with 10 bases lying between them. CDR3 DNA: TGTGCCTGGAGTGGGACAGTACTTGGAAACACCATATATTTT. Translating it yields CAWSGTVLGNTIYF. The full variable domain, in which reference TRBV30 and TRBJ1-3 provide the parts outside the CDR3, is SQTIHQWPATLVQPVGSPLSLECTVEGTSNPNLYWYRQAAGRGLQLLFYSVGIGQISSEVPQNLSASRPQDRQFILSSKKLLLSDSGFYLCAWSGTVLGNTIYFGEGSWLTVV.

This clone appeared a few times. In DNA, the CDR3 is TGTGCCAGCAGCTTCAGGGCAGATACGCAGTATTTT. Translated, it gives CASSFRADTQYF. This sequence joins TRBV7-2 and TRBJ2-3, with D maybe TRBD1 (5 bases). The CDR3 runs 12 residues. V was trimmed by 3 bases and J by 4 bases, leaving 5 bases between them. Germline CDR1 SGHTA, CDR2 FQGNSA.

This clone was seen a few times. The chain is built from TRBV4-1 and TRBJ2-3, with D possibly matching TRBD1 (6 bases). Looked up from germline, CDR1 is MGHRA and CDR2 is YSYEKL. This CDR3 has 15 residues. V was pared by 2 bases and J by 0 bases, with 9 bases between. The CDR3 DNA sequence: TGCGCCAGCAGCCAAACAGGGCTTAGCACAGATACGCAGTATTTT. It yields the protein CASSQTGLSTDTQYF.

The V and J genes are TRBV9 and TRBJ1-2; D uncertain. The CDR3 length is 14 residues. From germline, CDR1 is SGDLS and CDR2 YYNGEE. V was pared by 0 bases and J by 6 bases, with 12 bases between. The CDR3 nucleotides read TGTGCCAGCAGCGTAGCAAGGGCTGGGGATGGCTACACCTTC. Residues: CASSVARAGDGYTF.

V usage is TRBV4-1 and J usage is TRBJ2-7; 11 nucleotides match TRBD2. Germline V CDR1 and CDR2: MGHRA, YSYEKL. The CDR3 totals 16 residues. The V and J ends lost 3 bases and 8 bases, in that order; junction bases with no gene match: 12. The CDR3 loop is CASSHPSGTSGLKQYF. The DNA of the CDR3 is TGCGCCAGCAGCCATCCGTCTGGGACTAGCGGCCTGAAGCAGTACTTC.

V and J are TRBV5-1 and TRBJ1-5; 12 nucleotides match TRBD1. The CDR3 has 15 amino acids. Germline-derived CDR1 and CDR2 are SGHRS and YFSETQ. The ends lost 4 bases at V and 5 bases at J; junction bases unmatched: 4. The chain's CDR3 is CASSPGTGGDQPQHF. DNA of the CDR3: TGCGCCAGCAGCCCGGGGACAGGGGGCGATCAGCCCCAGCATTTT.

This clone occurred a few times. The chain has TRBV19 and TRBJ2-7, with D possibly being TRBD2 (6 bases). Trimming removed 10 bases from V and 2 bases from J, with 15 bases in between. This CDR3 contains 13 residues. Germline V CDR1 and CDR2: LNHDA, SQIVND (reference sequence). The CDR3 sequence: CATGTPSPYEQYF. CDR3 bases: TGTGCCACCGGGACTCCCTCCCCCTACGAGCAGTACTTC. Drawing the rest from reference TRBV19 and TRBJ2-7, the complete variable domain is DGGITQSPKYLFRKEGQNVTLSCEQNLNHDAMYWYRQDPGQGLRLIYYSQIVNDFQKGDIAEGYSVSREKKESFPLTVTSAQKNPTAFYLCATGTPSPYEQYFGPGTRLTVT.

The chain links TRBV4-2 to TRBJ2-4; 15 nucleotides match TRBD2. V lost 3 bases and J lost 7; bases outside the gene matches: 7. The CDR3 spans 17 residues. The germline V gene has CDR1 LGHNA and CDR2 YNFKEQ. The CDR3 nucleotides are TGTGCCAGCAGCCATACCGGGACTAGCGGGGGGATGAACATTCAGTACTTC. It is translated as CASSHTGTSGGMNIQYF.

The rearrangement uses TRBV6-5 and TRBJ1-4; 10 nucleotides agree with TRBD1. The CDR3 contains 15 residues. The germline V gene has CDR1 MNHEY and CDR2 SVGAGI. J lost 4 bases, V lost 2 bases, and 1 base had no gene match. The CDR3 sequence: CASSYRTGGNEKLFF. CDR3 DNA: TGTGCCAGCAGTTACCGGACAGGGGGTAATGAAAAACTGTTTTTT.

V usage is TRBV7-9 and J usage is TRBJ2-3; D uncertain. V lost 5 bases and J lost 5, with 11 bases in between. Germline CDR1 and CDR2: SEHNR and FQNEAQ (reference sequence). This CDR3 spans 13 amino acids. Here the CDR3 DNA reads TGTGCCAGCAGCCGAAGGTTTGTAGATACGCAGTATTTT. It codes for CASSRRFVDTQYF.